The source of this T cell receptor beta chain is a study of PD-1 blockade in classical Hodgkin lymphoma. Notes on the study in general: Why repertoires differed is undefined; disease activity or prior therapy possibly contributed.

Time point here: cycle 4 day 1 (C4D1), after 5 to 7 weeks of nivolumab. Brentuximab vedotin exposure varied, and every patient relapsed after autologous stem cell transplantation. Turning to this clone: Antigen unknown.

Method: immunoSEQ multiplex PCR; TCRdb's copy keeps in-frame clones and lacks some. The sample has about 93,000 clones; about 77% are singletons. The receptor was isolated from a human donor with classical Hodgkin lymphoma. This specimen was peripheral blood mononuclear cells (PBMCs), taken before the fourth cycle of nivolumab.

Written as DNA, the CDR3 is TGTGCCAGCAGGGACGCCAACTATGGCTACACCTTC. The encoded protein is CASRDANYGYTF. This chain uses TRBV28 with TRBJ1-2; D unclear. The V end was cut by 6 bases, the J end by 2 bases, with 7 bases between. Germline CDR1 and CDR2: MDHEN and SYDVKM. The CDR3 spans 12 residues.